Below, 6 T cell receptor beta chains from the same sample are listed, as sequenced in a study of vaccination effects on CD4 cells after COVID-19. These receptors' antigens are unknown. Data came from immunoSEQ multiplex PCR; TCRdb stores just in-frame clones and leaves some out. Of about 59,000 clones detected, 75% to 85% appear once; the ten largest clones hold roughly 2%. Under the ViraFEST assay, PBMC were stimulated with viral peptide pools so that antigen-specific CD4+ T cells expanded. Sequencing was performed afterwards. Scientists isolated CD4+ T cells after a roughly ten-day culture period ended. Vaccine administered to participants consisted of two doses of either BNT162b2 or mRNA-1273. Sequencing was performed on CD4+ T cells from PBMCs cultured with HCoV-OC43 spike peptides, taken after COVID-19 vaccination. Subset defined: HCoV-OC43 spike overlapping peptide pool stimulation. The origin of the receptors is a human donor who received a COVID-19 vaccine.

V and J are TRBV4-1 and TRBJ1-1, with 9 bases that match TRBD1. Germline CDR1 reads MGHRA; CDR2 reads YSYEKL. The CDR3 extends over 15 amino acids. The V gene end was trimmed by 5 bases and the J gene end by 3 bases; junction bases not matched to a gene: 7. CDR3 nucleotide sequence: TGCGCCAGCAGCACTCCCGGGACAGGGTACACTGAAGCTTTCTTT. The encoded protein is CASSTPGTGYTEAFF.

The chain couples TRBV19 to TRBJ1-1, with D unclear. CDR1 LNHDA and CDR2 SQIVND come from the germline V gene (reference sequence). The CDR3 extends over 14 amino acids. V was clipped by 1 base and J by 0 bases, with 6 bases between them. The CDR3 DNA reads TGTGCCAGTAGTATAGGCCGGCTGAACACTGAAGCTTTCTTT. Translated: CASSIGRLNTEAFF.

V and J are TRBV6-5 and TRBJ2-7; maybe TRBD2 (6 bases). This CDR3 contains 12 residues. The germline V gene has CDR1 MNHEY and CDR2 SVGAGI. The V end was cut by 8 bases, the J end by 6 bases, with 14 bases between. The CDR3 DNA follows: TGTGCCAGCTCCTCTCGGGGAGGCGAGCAGTACGTC. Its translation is CASSSRGGEQYV.

The CDR3 spells CASSILDGYNYGYTF. CDR3 DNA sequence: TGTGCCAGTAGTATACTAGACGGTTATAACTATGGCTACACCTTC. This rearrangement joins TRBV19 to TRBJ1-2, with no clear D. From germline, CDR1 is LNHDA and CDR2 SQIVND (reference sequence). V lost 2 bases and J lost 1, with 11 bases in between. The CDR3 totals 15 residues.

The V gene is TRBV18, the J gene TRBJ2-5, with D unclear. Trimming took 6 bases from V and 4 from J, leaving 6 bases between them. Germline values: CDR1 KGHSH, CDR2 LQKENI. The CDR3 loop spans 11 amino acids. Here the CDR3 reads CASSWGETQYF. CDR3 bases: TGTGCCAGCTCCTGGGGAGAGACCCAGTACTTC.

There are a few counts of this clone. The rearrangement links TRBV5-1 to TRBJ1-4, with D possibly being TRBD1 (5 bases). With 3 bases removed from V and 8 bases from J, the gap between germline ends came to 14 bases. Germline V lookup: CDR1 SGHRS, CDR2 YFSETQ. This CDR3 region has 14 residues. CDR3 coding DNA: TGCGCCAGCAGCTCCCCAGGGCGACAAGAAAAACTGTTTTTT. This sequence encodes CASSSPGRQEKLFF. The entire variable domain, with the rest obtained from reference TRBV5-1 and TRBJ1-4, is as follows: KAGVTQTPRYLIKTRGQQVTLSCSPISGHRSVSWYQQTPGQGLQFLFEYFSETQRNKGNFPGRFSGRQFSNSRSEMNVSTLELGDSALYLCASSSPGRQEKLFFGSGTQLSVL.